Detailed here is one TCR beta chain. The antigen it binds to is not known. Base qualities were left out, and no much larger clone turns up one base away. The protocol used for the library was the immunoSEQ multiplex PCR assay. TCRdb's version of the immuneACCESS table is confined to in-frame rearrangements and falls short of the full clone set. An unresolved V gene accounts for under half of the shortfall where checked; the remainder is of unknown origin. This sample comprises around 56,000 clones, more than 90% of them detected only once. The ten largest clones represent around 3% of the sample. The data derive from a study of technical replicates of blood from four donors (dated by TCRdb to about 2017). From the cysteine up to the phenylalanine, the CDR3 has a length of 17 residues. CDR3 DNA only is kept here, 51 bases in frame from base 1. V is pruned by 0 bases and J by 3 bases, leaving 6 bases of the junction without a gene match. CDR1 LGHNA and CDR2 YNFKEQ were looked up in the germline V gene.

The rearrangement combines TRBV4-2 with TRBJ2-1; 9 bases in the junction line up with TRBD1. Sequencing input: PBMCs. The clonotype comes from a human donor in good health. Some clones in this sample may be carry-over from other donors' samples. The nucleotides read TGTGCCAGCAGCCAAGATCCACAGGGGGCCGTCTACAATGAGCAGTTCTTC. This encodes CASSQDPQGAVYNEQFF.